The clone carrying this T cell receptor (beta chain) has more than one count but fewer than ten. These data belong to a study of blood T cell repertoires in COVID-19. Germline V gene data show CDR1 as SGHAT and CDR2 as FQNNGV. The CDR3 covers 16 residues. The V segment lost 5 bases and the J segment 3 bases; nucleotides outside the gene matches: 12. Assay: immunoSEQ multiplex PCR; the TCRdb copy retains only in-frame clones and omits some. Among some 300,000 clones listed, just under 90% were seen once. The rearrangement joins TRBV11-2 to TRBJ2-7; TRBD1 agrees at 8 bases. This receptor was obtained from a woman aged 50 to 60 with COVID-19, enrolled during active disease. The sequenced sample was peripheral blood. This chain's CDR3 is CASSLLPGTGHYEQYF. CDR3 in DNA: TGTGCCAGCAGCCTTTTGCCCGGGACAGGTCACTACGAGCAGTACTTC.